This is a list of T cell receptor beta chains from one sample in a study of T cell responses to AZD1222 COVID-19 vaccine. Some clones are missing from TCRdb's copy, which holds only in-frame ones; the method was immunoSEQ multiplex PCR. The profile shows under 200,000 clones, 85% to 95% of them singletons. This specimen was peripheral blood, taken on day 0 of AZD1222 vaccination. These receptors were taken from an adult in good health. The CDR3 runs from the conserved cysteine through the conserved F or W. Fields, in order: J gene, V gene, CDR3 protein.

>TRBJ1-5|TRBV27
CASSLAGRINQPQHF
>TRBJ2-4|TRBV6-6
CASSYGVGGIQYF
>TRBJ2-3|TRBV4-1
CASSQDFFPLTDTQYF
>TRBJ1-1|TRBV6-5
CASSYKGNTEAFF
>TRBJ2-1|TRBV27
CASSFLGLAGKNEQFF
>TRBJ1-2|TRBV29-1
CSVVVLSYGYTF
>TRBJ1-1|TRBV6-4
CASSDDQDTEAFF
>TRBJ2-1|TRBV3-1/TRBV3-2
CASSQGSPGRNEQFF
>TRBJ1-1|TRBV7-8
CASSPRTDIDTEAFF
>TRBJ1-2|TRBV18
CASSPLEGAHYGYTF
>TRBJ1-2|TRBV28
CASRGGGTGNYGYTF
>TRBJ2-2|TRBV7-2
CASSPGEYLAGELFF
>TRBJ2-3|TRBV10-3
CAIKSSGTDTQYF
>TRBJ1-2|TRBV5-6
CASSLWAGGDYGYTF
>TRBJ1-1|TRBV6-5
CASSYLEGRVTEAFF
>TRBJ2-7|TRBV5-1
CASSLDRGSYEQYF
>TRBJ1-1|TRBV5-6
CASSVQGGNTEAFF
>TRBJ2-2|TRBV6-5
CASSLDYRELFF
>TRBJ1-1|TRBV7-2
CASSPTGSLEAFF
>TRBJ1-4|TRBV6-6
CATYNRAPEKLFF
>TRBJ1-2|TRBV7-9
CASSLTRNYGYTF
>TRBJ1-5|TRBV27
CASSLRDRGQPQHF
>TRBJ2-7|TRBV4-2
CASSQAQLAGLSYEQYF
>TRBJ2-7|TRBV7-9
CASSIGRYEQYF
>TRBJ2-1|TRBV5-1
CASSFLLAGGTYNEQFF
>TRBJ1-5|TRBV6-4
CASSPSENQPQHF